This TCR beta chain comes out of a study of blood T cell repertoires in COVID-19. Original data processing: Estimates of nucleated cell counts were drawn from the amplification of reference gene primers. TCRdb's copy holds only in-frame clones and misses some; the assay was immunoSEQ multiplex PCR. V, J and clone size derive from that table, while D and trimming were established from the DNA sequence. Of approximately 16,000 clones in the sample, roughly 80% were seen once. Germline CDR1 reads SGHDN; CDR2 reads FVKESK. The CDR3 covers 16 residues. J lost 7 bases, V lost 2 bases, and 11 bases had no gene match.

The sequence was obtained from a human donor in a cohort sampled during active COVID-19. Sequenced sample: peripheral blood. The rearrangement uses TRBV14 and TRBJ1-2, with TRBD1 matching 9 bases. CDR3 protein: CASSQSSGTGYGGYTF. CDR3 nucleotide sequence: TGTGCCAGCAGCCAAAGCTCCGGGACAGGGTACGGTGGCTACACCTTC.